The rows below give T cell receptor beta chains drawn from one sample of a study of T-cell reconstitution after alpha-beta-depleted transplantation in children. TCRdb itself ran the PCR reads through MiXCR, one entry per CDR3 protein. The sample shows a few hundred thousand distinct CDR3 sequences, around 8.9% of them seen only once. Sequenced material: PBMCs from the stem cell graft donor, taken from the stem cell graft. The receptors derive from a human donor who donated a stem cell graft to a child with SCID. Both conserved end residues are part of each CDR3. Fields, in order: clone size, V gene, D gene, J gene, CDR3 DNA, CDR3 protein. The D gene is left open where the match is weak. Size is stated for part of the rows, as once, few or many counts, or as a class when the clone is expanded.

size: many
V: TRBV6-5
D: -
J: TRBJ2-3
DNA: TGTGCCAGCAGTTACGCACGGCACGATACGCAGTATTTT
CDR3: CASSYARHDTQYF

size: few
V: TRBV28
D: TRBD1
J: TRBJ1-5
DNA: TGTGCCAGCAGTTTACGACAGGGGCACGATCAGCCCCAGCATTTT
CDR3: CASSLRQGHDQPQHF

size: many
V: TRBV5-1
D: -
J: TRBJ2-3
DNA: TGCGCCAGCAGCTTGGTAGTAGCGAACACAGATACGCAGTATTTT
CDR3: CASSLVVANTDTQYF

size: many
V: TRBV6-5
D: -
J: TRBJ1-1
DNA: TGTGCCAGCAGTTACATTGGGGGCGAAGGCACTGAAGCTTTCTTT
CDR3: CASSYIGGEGTEAFF

size: many
V: TRBV9
D: -
J: TRBJ2-3
DNA: TGTGCCAGCAGCGTAGCAACAGCCGCTACAGATACGCAGTATTTT
CDR3: CASSVATAATDTQYF

size: -
V: TRBV11-3
D: TRBD1
J: TRBJ2-1
DNA: TGTGCCAGCAGCCCGGGACAGGGGGCTGACGAGCAGTTCTTC
CDR3: CASSPGQGADEQFF

size: many
V: TRBV10-3
D: TRBD1
J: TRBJ1-3
DNA: TGTGCCATCAGGGGGACAGGGCTATCCTCTGGAAACACCATATATTTT
CDR3: CAIRGTGLSSGNTIYF

size: many
V: TRBV15
D: -
J: TRBJ2-5
DNA: TGTGCCACCAGCAGAGCCACCTACCAAGAGACCCAGTACTTC
CDR3: CATSRATYQETQYF

size: many
V: TRBV4-3
D: -
J: TRBJ2-4
DNA: TGCGCCAGCAGCCAAGGTTGGGGGGAAATATTAGCCAAAAACATTCAGTACTTC
CDR3: CASSQGWGEILAKNIQYF

size: many
V: TRBV24-1
D: -
J: TRBJ1-5
DNA: TGTGCCACCAGTCCGACAGTTCCTCTCGGTCAGCCCCAGCATTTT
CDR3: CATSPTVPLGQPQHF

size: many
V: TRBV5-1
D: TRBD1
J: TRBJ1-6
DNA: TGCGCCAGCAGCTTGGGGGACAGGGATAATTCACCCCTCCACTTT
CDR3: CASSLGDRDNSPLHF

size: many
V: TRBV20-1
D: -
J: TRBJ2-7
DNA: TGCAGTGCTAGAGTAGCTACCGTAGCCTACGAGCAGTACTTC
CDR3: CSARVATVAYEQYF

size: many
V: TRBV5-1
D: -
J: TRBJ1-4
DNA: TGCGCCAGCAGCTTGGCCTTAGGGACTAATGAAAAACTGTTTTTT
CDR3: CASSLALGTNEKLFF

size: many
V: TRBV12-3/TRBV12-4
D: -
J: TRBJ2-3
DNA: TGTGCCAGCAGTCGGGACCTCACAGATACGCAGTATTTT
CDR3: CASSRDLTDTQYF

size: many
V: TRBV12-3/TRBV12-4
D: -
J: TRBJ2-5
DNA: TGTGCCAGCACCGCAGGAATGGAGACCCAGTACTTC
CDR3: CASTAGMETQYF

size: few
V: TRBV14
D: -
J: TRBJ2-3
DNA: TGTGCCAGCAGCCAAGAGTGGGATACGCAGTATTTT
CDR3: CASSQEWDTQYF

size: many
V: TRBV30
D: TRBD1
J: TRBJ2-2
DNA: TGTGCCTGGAGGAACCCGGGACAGGGATGGACCGGGGAGCTGTTTTTT
CDR3: CAWRNPGQGWTGELFF

size: many
V: TRBV24-1
D: TRBD2
J: TRBJ2-3
DNA: TGTGCCACCAGTGATTCCGGGACTAGCGACGATACGCAGTATTTT
CDR3: CATSDSGTSDDTQYF

size: many
V: TRBV28
D: TRBD1
J: TRBJ1-2
DNA: TGTGCCAGCAGCTTTGCCCTTGGGACAGGGGGCGCGGGTGGCTACACCTTC
CDR3: CASSFALGTGGAGGYTF

size: many
V: TRBV29-1
D: TRBD1
J: TRBJ1-1
DNA: TGCAGCGTTGAGACAGGGGCGAACACTGAAGCTTTCTTT
CDR3: CSVETGANTEAFF

size: many
V: TRBV7-9
D: TRBD1
J: TRBJ1-2
DNA: TGTGCCAGCAGCCCAGACCGGGACAGGTTATTATCGGGTGGCTACACCTTC
CDR3: CASSPDRDRLLSGGYTF

size: many
V: TRBV7-6
D: -
J: TRBJ1-5
DNA: TGTGCCAGCAGCTTGAGTAGAGATAATTTACAGCCCCAGCATTTT
CDR3: CASSLSRDNLQPQHF

size: many
V: TRBV4-2
D: TRBD2
J: TRBJ2-5
DNA: TGTGCCAGCAGCCAAGATGGGACTAGCGGCGGGGAGACCCAGTACTTC
CDR3: CASSQDGTSGGETQYF

size: many
V: TRBV5-1
D: TRBD2
J: TRBJ2-3
DNA: TGCGCCAGCAGCTCCGGGACTAGCGGGGGGGCCTCCGATACGCAGTATTTT
CDR3: CASSSGTSGGASDTQYF

size: many
V: TRBV5-1
D: -
J: TRBJ2-5
DNA: TGCGCCAGCAGTTATAGGGGCGGAGAGACCCAGTACTTC
CDR3: CASSYRGGETQYF

size: many
V: TRBV28
D: TRBD2
J: TRBJ2-7
DNA: TGTGCCGGTCAGCCAGCGGGGGGCTCCTACGAGCAGTACTTC
CDR3: CAGQPAGGSYEQYF

size: many
V: TRBV30
D: -
J: TRBJ2-5
DNA: TGTGCCTGGAGCGGAACTATTGGAGAGACCCAGTACTTC
CDR3: CAWSGTIGETQYF

size: many
V: TRBV12-3/TRBV12-4
D: TRBD1
J: TRBJ2-5
DNA: TGTGCCAGCAGGGAAGACAGGGGGGTAGATTTAGAGACCCAGTACTTC
CDR3: CASREDRGVDLETQYF

size: few
V: TRBV5-1
D: TRBD1
J: TRBJ2-5
DNA: TGCGCCAGCAGCTTGATGACTGGGACAGGGGTTATGTACCAAGAGACCCAGTACTTC
CDR3: CASSLMTGTGVMYQETQYF

size: -
V: TRBV9
D: -
J: TRBJ2-1
DNA: TGTGCCAGCAGCGCCGCTAGCGTGAAGAGCTCCTACAATGAGCAGTTCTTC
CDR3: CASSAASVKSSYNEQFF

size: many
V: TRBV7-2
D: -
J: TRBJ1-3
DNA: TGTGCCAGCAGCTTCGGACCACTCTCTGGAAACACCATATATTTT
CDR3: CASSFGPLSGNTIYF

size: many
V: TRBV29-1
D: -
J: TRBJ1-1
DNA: TGCAGCGTCTTCCGGGGTACGGTAACTGAAGCTTTCTTT
CDR3: CSVFRGTVTEAFF

size: many
V: TRBV2
D: -
J: TRBJ1-3
DNA: TGTGCCACCAAGGGGTCAAGCGGAAACACCATATATTTT
CDR3: CATKGSSGNTIYF

size: many
V: TRBV18
D: -
J: TRBJ2-1
DNA: TGTGCCAGTGGGGGATCGGGCTCCTACAATGAGCAGTTCTTC
CDR3: CASGGSGSYNEQFF

size: many
V: TRBV7-9
D: TRBD1
J: TRBJ2-1
DNA: TGTGCCAGCAGCTTCCGGGACAGGGGGAACAATGAGCAGTTCTTC
CDR3: CASSFRDRGNNEQFF

size: many
V: TRBV10-3
D: -
J: TRBJ2-7
DNA: TGTGCCATCAGTGAGTCGGGCACATACTACGAGCAGTACTTC
CDR3: CAISESGTYYEQYF

size: few
V: TRBV6-2/TRBV6-3
D: -
J: TRBJ1-1
DNA: TGTGCCAGCAGTTACTCCGAGACAATTTGGGCATTGACGAGGACTGAAGCTTTCTTT
CDR3: CASSYSETIWALTRTEAFF

size: many
V: TRBV5-1
D: TRBD1
J: TRBJ1-6
DNA: TGCGCCAGCAGCTTGTCCGCACAGGGGAATTCACCCCTCCACTTT
CDR3: CASSLSAQGNSPLHF

size: many
V: TRBV10-3
D: -
J: TRBJ2-6
DNA: TGTGCCATCGCGGGACAGACTATCTCTGGGGCCAACGTCCTGACTTTC
CDR3: CAIAGQTISGANVLTF

size: many
V: TRBV19
D: TRBD2
J: TRBJ2-1
DNA: TGTGCCAGTGCGACTAGCGAACCACCTTACAATGAGCAGTTCTTC
CDR3: CASATSEPPYNEQFF

size: few
V: TRBV7-3
D: TRBD2
J: TRBJ2-3
DNA: TGTGCCAGCAGCCCGGGACTAGCGGGGCTCGCAGATACGCAGTATTTT
CDR3: CASSPGLAGLADTQYF

size: many
V: TRBV7-2
D: -
J: TRBJ1-2
DNA: TGTGCCAGCAGCTTAGCGTTTGGAGGGGGCTATGGCTACACCTTC
CDR3: CASSLAFGGGYGYTF

size: many
V: TRBV3-1
D: -
J: TRBJ1-4
DNA: TGTGCCAGCAGCCAAGATTACAGCGCTAATGAAAAACTGTTTTTT
CDR3: CASSQDYSANEKLFF

size: few
V: TRBV30
D: -
J: TRBJ2-1
DNA: TGTGCCTGGAGTGTAGAATTCAATGAGCAGTTCTTC
CDR3: CAWSVEFNEQFF

size: many
V: TRBV5-1
D: -
J: TRBJ2-2
DNA: TGCGCCAGCAGCTTGGCGGACACAACCCACACCGGGGAGCTGTTTTTT
CDR3: CASSLADTTHTGELFF

size: many
V: TRBV3-1
D: -
J: TRBJ2-1
DNA: TGTGCCAGCAGCCAAGACGTCCGGCAGGGGTCCTACAATGAGCAGTTCTTC
CDR3: CASSQDVRQGSYNEQFF

size: many
V: TRBV6-5
D: TRBD1
J: TRBJ2-7
DNA: TGTGCCAGCAGTTACACCGACAGGGACGAGCAGTACTTC
CDR3: CASSYTDRDEQYF

size: many
V: TRBV20-1
D: TRBD1
J: TRBJ1-2
DNA: TGCAGTGCTACCCCACCTCGACAGGGAAAGGGTGGCTACACCTTC
CDR3: CSATPPRQGKGGYTF

size: many
V: TRBV20-1
D: TRBD1
J: TRBJ2-7
DNA: TGCAGTGCTAGAGGGGGACAGGGAGACTACGAGCAGTACTTC
CDR3: CSARGGQGDYEQYF

size: -
V: TRBV7-9
D: TRBD1
J: TRBJ1-5
DNA: TGTGCCAGCAGCTCACAGGGGGCTTGGAATCAGCCCCAGCATTTT
CDR3: CASSSQGAWNQPQHF

size: many
V: TRBV9
D: -
J: TRBJ2-7
DNA: TGTGCCAGCAGCGCAGCCCCGGCGGAGACCTACGAGCAGTACTTC
CDR3: CASSAAPAETYEQYF

size: -
V: TRBV9
D: -
J: TRBJ1-4
DNA: TGTGCCAGCAGCCCACGTGAGGAAAATGAAAAACTGTTTTTT
CDR3: CASSPREENEKLFF

size: many
V: TRBV5-1
D: -
J: TRBJ2-7
DNA: TGCGCCAGCAGCTTCGCGACCTACGCCCCCGAGCAGTACTTC
CDR3: CASSFATYAPEQYF

size: many
V: TRBV5-1
D: TRBD1
J: TRBJ1-1
DNA: TGCGCCAGCAGCTTCGCAGGGGGAATGAACACTGAAGCTTTCTTT
CDR3: CASSFAGGMNTEAFF

size: -
V: TRBV18
D: -
J: TRBJ1-4
DNA: TGTGCCAGCTCGCCCTCGGGAGGGAATGAAAAACTGTTTTTT
CDR3: CASSPSGGNEKLFF

size: many
V: TRBV20-1
D: -
J: TRBJ1-1
DNA: TGCAGTGCTTACCCCGACCCCGTCCCCTGGGGCGCTGAAGCTTTCTTT
CDR3: CSAYPDPVPWGAEAFF

size: many
V: TRBV20-1
D: TRBD2
J: TRBJ2-7
DNA: TGCAGTGCCCCGCGAGCGGGGACCTACGAGCAGTACTTC
CDR3: CSAPRAGTYEQYF

size: many
V: TRBV5-1
D: -
J: TRBJ1-1
DNA: TGCGCCACCAAGCGGGAGTTGGACACTGAAGCTTTCTTT
CDR3: CATKRELDTEAFF

size: few
V: TRBV7-2
D: TRBD1
J: TRBJ2-7
DNA: TGTGCCAGCAGCCGACAGGGTATCACCTACGAGCAGTACTTC
CDR3: CASSRQGITYEQYF

size: many
V: TRBV20-1
D: TRBD2
J: TRBJ2-5
DNA: TGCAGTGCTAGAGAACTAGCGGTAGAGACCCAGTACTTC
CDR3: CSARELAVETQYF